Presented here are 19 T cell receptor beta chains from one specimen sequenced in a study of early T cells in non-severe SARS-CoV-2 infection. TCRdb used MiXCR to reprocess the 5' RACE reads, holding one entry per CDR3 protein. The profile shows around 58,000 distinct CDR3 sequences, just under 5% of them singletons. Sequencing used whole blood. Every receptor here comes from an adult who was a healthcare worker with PCR-confirmed SARS-CoV-2 infection or an uninfected control (not recorded which).

This clonotype has at least ten counts. This chain connects TRBV5-5 to TRBJ2-2; the D is unclear. Germline lookup yields CDR1 SGHKS and CDR2 YYEKEE (reference sequence). V lost 3 bases and J lost 1, with 10 bases in between. This CDR3 spans 15 amino acids. The CDR3, as DNA: TGTGCCAGCAGCTGGACCCAAGTGAACACCGGGGAGCTGTTTTTT. Protein: CASSWTQVNTGELFF.

Many counts were recorded for this clonotype. The CDR3 bases are TGTGCCAGCAGTCATCCCTCAGGGATGCGCTACACCTTC. Its translation: CASSHPSGMRYTF. The chain combines TRBV12-3 or TRBV12-4 with TRBJ1-2, with D possibly TRBD1 on 5 matching bases. With 5 bases removed from V and 9 bases from J, the gap between germline ends came to 16 bases. This CDR3 contains 13 residues.

This clonotype appeared a few times. The V and J genes are TRBV5-4 and TRBJ2-2; 8 bases align to TRBD1. Germline values: CDR1 SGHNT, CDR2 YYREEE (reference sequence). The CDR3 is made up of 15 amino acids. J lost 7 bases, V lost 4 bases, and 9 bases had no gene match. CDR3 loop: CASSPTRGQIGELFF. As DNA, the CDR3 is TGTGCCAGCAGCCCCACCAGGGGGCAAATCGGGGAGCTGTTTTTT.

This clonotype was seen many times. J is TRBJ2-2 and V is TRBV7-9; the D is unclear. The CDR3 runs 18 residues. V lost 5 bases and J 0 bases, leaving 19 bases between the germline ends. Germline CDR1 reads SEHNR; CDR2 reads FQNEAQ (reference sequence). CDR3 nucleotides: TGTGCCAGCAGCGGAACCATCGTCTGGTTTACGAACACCGGGGAGCTGTTTTTT. Translating it yields CASSGTIVWFTNTGELFF.

Many counts were recorded for this clonotype. V usage is TRBV7-2 and J usage is TRBJ2-2; no reliable D call. The V and J ends lost 1 base and 6 bases respectively, with 6 bases between them. The CDR3 extends over 13 amino acids. CDR1 and CDR2 (germline): SGHTA, FQGNSA. The CDR3 nucleotides read TGTGCCAGCAGCTTAGGGCACTCCGGGGAGCTGTTTTTT. Translated: CASSLGHSGELFF.

This clonotype has more than one count but fewer than ten. The rearrangement links TRBV3-1 to TRBJ2-5; D call uncertain. Germline CDR1 is LGHDT and CDR2 is YNNKEL (reference sequence). This CDR3 spans 14 amino acids. Between the trimmed V and J ends, which lost 1 base and 3 bases, there was a span of 9 bases. CDR3 loop: CASSQGYSKETQYF. The DNA of the CDR3 is TGTGCCAGCAGCCAAGGATATTCTAAAGAGACCCAGTACTTC.

The chain uses TRBV20-1 and TRBJ2-7; 8 nucleotides line up with TRBD1. The CDR3 spans 14 residues. The germline gives CDR1 DFQATT, CDR2 SNEGSKA (reference sequence). J was trimmed by 3 bases and V by 0 bases; bases with no gene match: 4. CDR3 bases: TGCAGTGCTAGAGAGTCGACAGGGGACTACGAGCAGTACTTC. Protein product: CSARESTGDYEQYF.

This clonotype showed up just a few times. The V and J genes are TRBV5-1 and TRBJ1-2; D may be TRBD1 (5 bases). V shed 4 bases and J shed 8 bases, with 12 bases lying between them. CDR1 and CDR2 (germline): SGHRS, YFSETQ. There are 12 residues in the CDR3. DNA for the CDR3: TGCGCCAGCAGCCGGGACTTGGGCGGCTACACCTTC. Amino acids: CASSRDLGGYTF.

In this sample, this clonotype turned up a few times. This chain joins TRBV10-3 and TRBJ2-3, with TRBD2 matching 8 bases. In germline, CDR1 is ENHRY, CDR2 SYGVKD. V trimming: 2 bases; J trimming: 2 bases; junction bases outside the gene matches: 9. The CDR3 runs to 17 residues. CDR3 in amino acids: CAISEVERGGNTDTQYF. As DNA, the CDR3 is TGTGCCATCAGTGAGGTGGAACGGGGGGGAAACACAGATACGCAGTATTTT.

This clonotype was picked up many times. The J gene is TRBJ2-7, the V gene TRBV10-3, with 11 bases that match TRBD1. This CDR3 region has 14 residues. Germline trimming cut 6 bases from V and 2 bases from J; bases unmatched to any gene: 3. Germline V gives CDR1 ENHRY, CDR2 SYGVKD. CDR3 nucleotides: TGTGCCATCAGACCGGGACAGGGGGCCTACGAGCAGTACTTC. Amino acid sequence: CAIRPGQGAYEQYF.

This clonotype turned up a few times. The rearrangement links TRBV9 to TRBJ2-2; D unresolved. Between the trimmed V and J ends, which lost 0 bases and 1 base, there was a span of 4 bases. This CDR3 contains 14 residues. The germline V gene encodes CDR1 SGDLS and CDR2 YYNGEE. CDR3: CASSVGQNTGELFF. Written as DNA, the CDR3 is TGTGCCAGCAGCGTAGGCCAGAACACCGGGGAGCTGTTTTTT.

The sample holds a few counts of this clonotype. In nucleotides, the CDR3 is TGTGCCAGCAGTTTATCCTCTATCCCCAATGAGCAGTTCTTC. Its translation is CASSLSSIPNEQFF. The chain recombines TRBV28 with TRBJ2-1, with unresolved D. The CDR3 runs to 14 residues. Trimming cost V 1 base and J 6 bases, with 10 bases left between them. Germline V lookup: CDR1 MDHEN, CDR2 SYDVKM.

This clonotype was observed many times. J is TRBJ1-5 and V is TRBV5-8; TRBD1 is a possible D gene (5 bases). CDR3 length: 16 amino acids. Per germline, CDR1 SGHTS and CDR2 YDEGEE. V shed 5 bases and J shed 1 base, with 16 bases lying between them. DNA of the CDR3: TGTGCCAGCAGTTACATCGAGTCAGGGAGCAATCAGCCCCAGCATTTT. This encodes CASSYIESGSNQPQHF.

The table lists this clonotype with many counts. The chain carries TRBV19 and TRBJ2-3, with D possibly being TRBD2 (5 bases). The V gene's germline CDR1 is LNHDA and CDR2 SQIVND (reference sequence). Trimming cost V 4 bases and J 6 bases, with 26 bases left between them. The CDR3 consists of 18 residues. The CDR3, as DNA: TGTGCCAGTAGTACGACCCCACCCGGCCCACAGAGAGGGGATACGCAGTATTTT. It is translated as CASSTTPPGPQRGDTQYF.

As regards this clonotype: This could be a read error, since a much larger clone is one nucleotide away. No conserved phenylalanine or tryptophan is present at the end of the CDR3, so a read error is the likely explanation. J is TRBJ2-1 and V is TRBV29-1, with D perhaps matching TRBD1 or TRBD2 (5 bases each). Germline CDR1 SQVTM, CDR2 ANQGSEA. With 3 bases removed from V and 8 bases from J, the gap between germline ends came to 8 bases. This CDR3 is 11 amino acids long. In nucleotides, the CDR3 is TGCAGCGTTGATAGGGGACATGAGCAGTTCTCC. Protein: CSVDRGHEQFS.

This clonotype has at least ten counts. This chain uses TRBV24-1 with TRBJ2-2, with 7 bases matching TRBD2. The germline gives CDR1 KGHDR, CDR2 SFDVKD. Unmatched junction bases numbered 10, after V lost 1 base and J lost 0 bases. The CDR3 extends over 19 amino acids. CDR3 nucleotide sequence: TGTGCCACCAGTGATTTAAAAGCGGGGACGAGCGCGAACACCGGGGAGCTGTTTTTT. Its protein is CATSDLKAGTSANTGELFF.

CDR3 in amino acids: CASSQVLYGAEQFF. In DNA form, the CDR3 reads TGCGCCAGCAGCCAAGTACTTTACGGGGCAGAACAGTTCTTC. The chain couples TRBV4-3 to TRBJ2-1; D could derive from TRBD1 or TRBD2 (5 bases each). This CDR3 contains 14 residues. Germline lookup yields CDR1 LGHNA and CDR2 YSLEER. The V end lost 1 base, the J end lost 13 bases, and 17 bases lay between the germline ends.

The rearrangement uses TRBV5-4 and TRBJ1-2, with D perhaps matching TRBD1 (6 bases). Trimming cost V 4 bases and J 7 bases, with 17 bases left between them. Germline CDR1 SGHNT, CDR2 YYREEE (reference sequence). The CDR3 length is 14 residues. CDR3 bases: TGTGCCAGCAGCCTATCTGGGGGGCAGAGTGGCTACACCTTC. Its protein is CASSLSGGQSGYTF.

This clonotype has a count of ten or more. The V gene is TRBV7-2, the J gene TRBJ2-7; TRBD1 agrees at 7 bases. V gave up 7 bases and J gave up 1 base; unmatched junction bases: 7. The CDR3 sequence is 14 residues long. Germline V gives CDR1 SGHTA, CDR2 FQGNSA. This chain's CDR3 is CASKGTVTSYEQYF. The CDR3 DNA reads TGTGCCAGCAAAGGGACAGTGACATCCTACGAGCAGTACTTC.